This TCR beta chain was identified during a study of spatial heterogeneity in lung cancer (dated by TCRdb to the late 2010s). The study in broad terms: More beta-chain than alpha-chain transcripts were consistently detected, likely reflecting higher beta-chain transcript abundance. In the raw uncorrected reads, each unique combination of TCR and UMI appeared more than ten times on average. The study quantitatively compared TCR alpha and beta repertoires across multiple tumor regions, matched nontumor lung and blood in non-small cell lung cancer. Nonsynonymous mutation counts, determined by whole-exome sequencing of tumor tissue, were related to features of the TCR repertoire. At surgery, some 200 tumor regions, approximately 64 matched nontumor lung samples and 50 to 60 PBMC samples were TCR-sequenced for both alpha and beta chains.

The library was produced with 5' RACE. The instrument given in TCRdb is NextSeq 500. The TCR library protocol attached a unique molecular identifier to each TCR cDNA molecule to allow correction of PCR and sequencing errors. The authors' pipeline ran thus. TCR identification, UMI-based error correction and CDR3 extraction were all carried out with Decombinator tools. TCRs above a frequency of 2 per 1,000, corresponding to the top 1% of the tumor frequency distribution, were defined as expanded. Renyi diversity was computed with the R vegan package after each repertoire had been subsampled 100 times to 5,000 TCRs. CDR3 similarity networks were built from amino acid triplet string-kernel similarity, connecting CDR3s with pairwise similarity above 0.82. TCRdb passed the public sequencing reads through fastp at Q25 and MiXCR, retaining productive beta sequences. Each CDR3 protein appears once, grouped with its most common genes and DNA. These V and J calls are TCRdb output, not the study's own analysis. This sample is represented by tens of thousands of distinct CDR3 sequences; roughly 12% of them were singletons. 35% to 50% of the sample goes to the ten largest clones.

This sample's time point label indicates: sample taken at primary tumor resection. Donors were under 95 patients with early-stage, untreated non-small cell lung cancer from the lung TRACERx cohort. Whole RNA extracted from tumor and nontumor lung tissue, or from cryopreserved PBMC samples, was used for TCR sequencing without cell sorting. Only patients with enough RNA available from two or more tumor regions were chosen for TCR sequencing. Findings and caveats that apply to the study as a whole: Additional single-cell paired TCR alpha and beta sequencing was considered necessary to confirm, at a functional level, the hypothesis that regional TCRs recognize regional mutations. Ubiquitous expanded tumor TCRs showed up in blood more often at tumor resection than at routine follow-up.

From the cysteine through the phenylalanine, the CDR3 covers 13 amino acids. Only CDR3 DNA remains: 39 bases, in frame from the first base. CDR1 and CDR2 are read off the germline V gene (reference sequence) as MNHNY and SVGAGI. V has 6 bases trimmed and J has 7 bases trimmed; junction bases matching no gene number 8. This clonotype was observed a few times. It lacks a known antigen. Per-base qualities were not stored, and no clone one base away is much larger. Sequenced here: PBMCs, sampled at surgery. The rearrangement joined TRBV6-6 to TRBJ2-7, with 8 bases in between that match TRBD1. The sequence was obtained from a male donor with early-stage non-small cell lung cancer. The CDR3 protein sequence reads: CASRQNRGEEQYF. In nucleotide form, the sequence is TGTGCCAGCAGACAAAACAGGGGGGAAGAGCAGTACTTC.